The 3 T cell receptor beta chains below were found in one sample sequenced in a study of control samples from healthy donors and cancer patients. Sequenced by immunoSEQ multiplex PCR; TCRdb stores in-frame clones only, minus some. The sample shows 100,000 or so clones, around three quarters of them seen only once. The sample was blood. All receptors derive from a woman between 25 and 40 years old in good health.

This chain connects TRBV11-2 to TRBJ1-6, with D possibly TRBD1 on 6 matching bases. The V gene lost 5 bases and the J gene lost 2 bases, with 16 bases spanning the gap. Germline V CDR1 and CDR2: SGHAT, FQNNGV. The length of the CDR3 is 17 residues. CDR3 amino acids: CASSPPDSSAYNSPLHF. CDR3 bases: TGTGCCAGCAGCCCACCGGACAGCAGCGCCTATAATTCACCCCTCCACTTT.

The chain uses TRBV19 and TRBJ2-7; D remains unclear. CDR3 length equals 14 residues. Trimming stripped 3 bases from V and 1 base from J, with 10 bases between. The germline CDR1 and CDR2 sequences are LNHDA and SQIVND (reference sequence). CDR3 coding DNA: TGTGCCAGTAGTATGGTTCTCGGATCCTACGAGCAGTACTTC. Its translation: CASSMVLGSYEQYF.

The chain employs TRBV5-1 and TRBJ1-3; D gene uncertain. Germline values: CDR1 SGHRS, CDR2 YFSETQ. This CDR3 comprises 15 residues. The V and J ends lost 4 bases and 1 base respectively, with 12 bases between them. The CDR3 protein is CASSQAPGSGNTIYF. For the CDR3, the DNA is TGCGCCAGCAGCCAAGCACCGGGGTCTGGAAACACCATATATTTT.